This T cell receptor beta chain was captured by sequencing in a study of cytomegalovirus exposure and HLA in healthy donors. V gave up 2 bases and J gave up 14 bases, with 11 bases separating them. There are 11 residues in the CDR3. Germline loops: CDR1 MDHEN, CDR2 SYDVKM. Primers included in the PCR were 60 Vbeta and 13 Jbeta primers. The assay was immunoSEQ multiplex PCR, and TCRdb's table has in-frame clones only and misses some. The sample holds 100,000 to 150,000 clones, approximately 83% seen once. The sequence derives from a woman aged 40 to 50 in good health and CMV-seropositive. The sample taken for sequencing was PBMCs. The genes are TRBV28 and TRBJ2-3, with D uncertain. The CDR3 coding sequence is TGTGCCAGCAGTTTAGGTCTAGTCGGGTATTTT. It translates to CASSLGLVGYF.